Given below is one T cell receptor beta chain in context. Its target is not known. The data stem from a study of lymphopenia after photon versus proton radiotherapy. Using immunoSEQ multiplex PCR, the repertoire was profiled, and TCRdb retains in-frame clones only, with some absent. The sample contains about 62,000 clones, 87% of which appear only once. The germline gives CDR1 LGHNA, CDR2 YSLEER. The CDR3 extends over 17 amino acids. V dropped 0 bases and J dropped 1; count of bases not matched to a gene: 6. Study-wide points: Post-nadir diversity loss with photons came from oligoclonal expansion, particularly CD8+ Temra cells. Only patients who died were analyzed for survival; proton advantage is unproven.

The receptor comes from an elderly man with esophageal cancer. The rearrangement joins TRBV4-3 to TRBJ2-7; 10 bases match TRBD1. Sequenced material: peripheral blood, taken from a patient treated with proton-based radiotherapy. CDR3 coding DNA: TGCGCCAGCAGCCAAGATTACAGGACAGGGGGTTCCTACGAGCAGTACTTC. Protein: CASSQDYRTGGSYEQYF.